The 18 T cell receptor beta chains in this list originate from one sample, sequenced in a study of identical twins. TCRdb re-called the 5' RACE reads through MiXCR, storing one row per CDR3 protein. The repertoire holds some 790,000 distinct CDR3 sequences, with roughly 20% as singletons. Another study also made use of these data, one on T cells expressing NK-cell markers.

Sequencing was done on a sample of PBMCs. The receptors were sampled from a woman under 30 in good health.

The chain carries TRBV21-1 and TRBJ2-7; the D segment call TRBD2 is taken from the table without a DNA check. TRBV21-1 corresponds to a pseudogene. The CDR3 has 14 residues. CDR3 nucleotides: TGTGCCAGCAGCCCGGCGGGGGGCTGGGTCGAGCAGTACTTC. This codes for CASSPAGGWVEQYF.

CDR3: CSARDLRGLTGELFF. The CDR3 DNA is TGCAGTGCTAGAGATTTAAGGGGCCTCACCGGGGAGCTGTTTTTT. V is TRBV20-1 and J is TRBJ2-2, with D perhaps TRBD1 (5 bases). Between the trimmed V and J ends, which lost 0 bases and 4 bases, there was a span of 12 bases. This CDR3 is built from 15 residues. CDR1 is DFQATT and CDR2 is SNEGSKA in the germline V gene (reference sequence).

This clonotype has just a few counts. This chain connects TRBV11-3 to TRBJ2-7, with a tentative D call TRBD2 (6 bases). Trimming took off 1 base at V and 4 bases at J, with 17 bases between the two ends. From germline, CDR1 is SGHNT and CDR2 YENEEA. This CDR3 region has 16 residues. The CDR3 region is CASSLGPGGIVYEQYF. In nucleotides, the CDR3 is TGTGCCAGCAGCTTAGGGCCAGGAGGGATTGTGTACGAGCAGTACTTC.

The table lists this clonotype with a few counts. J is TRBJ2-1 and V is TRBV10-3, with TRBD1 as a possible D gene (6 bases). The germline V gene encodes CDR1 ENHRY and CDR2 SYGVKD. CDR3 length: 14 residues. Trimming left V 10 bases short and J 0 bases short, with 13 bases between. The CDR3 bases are TGTGCCACTGGACAGTTCAGCTCCTACAATGAGCAGTTCTTC. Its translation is CATGQFSSYNEQFF.

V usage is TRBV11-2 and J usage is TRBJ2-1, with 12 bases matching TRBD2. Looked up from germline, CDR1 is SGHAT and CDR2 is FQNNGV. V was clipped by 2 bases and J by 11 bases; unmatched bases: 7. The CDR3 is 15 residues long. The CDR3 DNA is TGTGCCAGCAGCTTAAGGACTAGCGGGACTAATAAGCAGTTCTTC. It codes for CASSLRTSGTNKQFF. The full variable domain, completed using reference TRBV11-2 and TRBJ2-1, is EAGVAQSPRYKIIEKRQSVAFWCNPISGHATLYWYQQILGQGPKLLIQFQNNGVVDDSQLPKDRFSAERLKGVDSTLKIQPAKLEDSAVYLCASSLRTSGTNKQFFGPGTRLTVL.

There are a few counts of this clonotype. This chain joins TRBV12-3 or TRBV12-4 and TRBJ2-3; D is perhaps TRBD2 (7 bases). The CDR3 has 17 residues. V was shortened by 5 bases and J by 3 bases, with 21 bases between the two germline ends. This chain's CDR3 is CASSAGGRGRVTDTQYF. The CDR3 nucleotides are TGTGCCAGCAGTGCCGGGGGTAGGGGGAGGGTGACAGATACGCAGTATTTT.

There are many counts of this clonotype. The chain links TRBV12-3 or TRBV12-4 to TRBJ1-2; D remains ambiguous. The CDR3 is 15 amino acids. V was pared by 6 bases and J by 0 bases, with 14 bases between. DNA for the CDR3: TGTGCCAGCAGCCTCAACAGCTCCCCTAACTATGGCTACACCTTC. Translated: CASSLNSSPNYGYTF.

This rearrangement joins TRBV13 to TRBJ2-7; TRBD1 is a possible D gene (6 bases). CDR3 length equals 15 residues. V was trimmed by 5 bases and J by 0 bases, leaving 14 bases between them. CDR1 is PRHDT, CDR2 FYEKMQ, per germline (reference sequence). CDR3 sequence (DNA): TGTGCCAGCAGCGTACAGGGACGTCCCTCCTACGAGCAGTACTTC. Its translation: CASSVQGRPSYEQYF.

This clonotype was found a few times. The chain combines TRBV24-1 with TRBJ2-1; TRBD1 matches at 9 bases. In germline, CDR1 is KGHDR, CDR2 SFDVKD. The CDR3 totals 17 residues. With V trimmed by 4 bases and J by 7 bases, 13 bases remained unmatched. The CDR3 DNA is TGTGCCACCAGTGACCCTAGACAGGGGGGGCAAAGGAATGAGCAGTTCTTC. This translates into CATSDPRQGGQRNEQFF.

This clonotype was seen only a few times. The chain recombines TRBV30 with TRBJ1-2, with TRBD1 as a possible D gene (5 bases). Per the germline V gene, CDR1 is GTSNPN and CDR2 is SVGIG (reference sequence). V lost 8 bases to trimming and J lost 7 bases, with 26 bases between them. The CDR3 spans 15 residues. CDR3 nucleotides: TGTGCCGGCGGGGGTTCGGTGGTGGGGTGGGGTGGCTACACCTTC. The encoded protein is CAGGGSVVGWGGYTF.

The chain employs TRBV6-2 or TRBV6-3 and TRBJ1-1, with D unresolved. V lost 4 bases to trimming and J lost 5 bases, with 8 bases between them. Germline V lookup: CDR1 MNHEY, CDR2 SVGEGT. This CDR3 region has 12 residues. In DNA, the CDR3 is TGTGCCAGCAGTTCGATGTGGACTGAAGCTTTCTTT. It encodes CASSSMWTEAFF.

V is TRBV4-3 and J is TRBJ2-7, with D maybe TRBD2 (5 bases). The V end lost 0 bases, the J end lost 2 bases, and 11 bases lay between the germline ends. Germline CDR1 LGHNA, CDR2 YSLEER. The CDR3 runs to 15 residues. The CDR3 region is CASSQDGGQTYEQYF. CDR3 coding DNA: TGCGCCAGCAGCCAAGACGGAGGCCAGACCTACGAGCAGTACTTC.

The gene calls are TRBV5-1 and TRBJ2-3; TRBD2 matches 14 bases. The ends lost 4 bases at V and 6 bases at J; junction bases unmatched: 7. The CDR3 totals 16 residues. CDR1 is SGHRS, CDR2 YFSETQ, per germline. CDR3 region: CASSTGLAGEGDTQYF. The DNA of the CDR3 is TGCGCCAGCAGCACGGGACTAGCGGGAGAGGGGGATACGCAGTATTTT.

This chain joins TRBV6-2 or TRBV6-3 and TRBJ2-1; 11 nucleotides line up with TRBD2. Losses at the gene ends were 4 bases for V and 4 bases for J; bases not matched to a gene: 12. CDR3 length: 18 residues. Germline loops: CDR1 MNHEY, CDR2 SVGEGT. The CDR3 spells CASSFPVAGGVGYNEQFF. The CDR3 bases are TGTGCCAGCAGTTTCCCCGTAGCGGGGGGGGTGGGGTACAATGAGCAGTTCTTC.

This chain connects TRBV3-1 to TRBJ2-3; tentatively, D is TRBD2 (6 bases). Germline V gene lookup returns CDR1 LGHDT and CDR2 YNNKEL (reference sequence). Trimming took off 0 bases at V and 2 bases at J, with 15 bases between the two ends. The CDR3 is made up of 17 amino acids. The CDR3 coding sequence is TGTGCCAGCAGCCAAGAGAGTCCCCAGCGGGCCACAGATACGCAGTATTTT. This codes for CASSQESPQRATDTQYF.

CDR3 nucleotide sequence: TGTGCCAGCTCACCACCCGGGGTCCAAGAGACCCAGTACTTC. Amino acids: CASSPPGVQETQYF. The V and J genes are TRBV18 and TRBJ2-5; D possibly corresponds to TRBD2 (5 bases). V gave up 0 bases and J gave up 1 base, with 6 bases separating them. Germline CDR1 and CDR2: KGHSH and LQKENI. The CDR3 is 14 residues long.

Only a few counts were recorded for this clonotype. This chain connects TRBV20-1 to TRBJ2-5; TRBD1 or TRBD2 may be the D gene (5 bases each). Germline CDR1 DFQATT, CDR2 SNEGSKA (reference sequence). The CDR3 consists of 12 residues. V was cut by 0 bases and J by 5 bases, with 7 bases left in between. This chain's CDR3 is CSAREGTETQYF. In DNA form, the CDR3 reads TGCAGTGCTAGAGAGGGGACCGAGACCCAGTACTTC.

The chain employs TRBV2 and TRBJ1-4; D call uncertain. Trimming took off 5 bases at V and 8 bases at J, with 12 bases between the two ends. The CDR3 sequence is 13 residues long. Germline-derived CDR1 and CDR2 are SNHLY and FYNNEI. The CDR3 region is CASSPPDTEKLFF. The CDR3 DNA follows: TGTGCCAGCAGTCCCCCTGATACCGAAAAACTGTTTTTT. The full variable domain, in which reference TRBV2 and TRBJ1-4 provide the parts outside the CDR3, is EPEVTQTPSHQVTQMGQEVILRCVPISNHLYFYWYRQILGQKVEFLVSFYNNEISEKSEIFDDQFSVERPDGSNFTLKIRSTKLEDSAMYFCASSPPDTEKLFFGSGTQLSVL.